This T cell receptor (beta chain) was identified during a study of beta chain features in type 1 diabetes. Notes on the study in general: Possibly, sequencing cDNA over-represented cells that had high TCR expression levels. The VDJ junctions of type 1 diabetes patients carried fewer insertions and more deletions. In every one of the four CD4+ subsets, TCRB CDR3s were moderately but significantly shorter in Type 1 diabetes patients.

About 110 mL of blood, on average, came from one heparinised draw per donor. The germline V gene has CDR1 SGHAT and CDR2 FQNNGV. This CDR3 is built from 13 residues. Trimming removed 0 bases at V and 2 bases at J, with 5 bases between. The authors reverse transcribed all of the isolated RNA, so sequencing captured expressed TCRB transcripts. Using immunoSEQ multiplex PCR, the repertoire was profiled, and TCRdb retains in-frame clones only, with some absent. The sample includes around 450,000 clones, approximately 10% of them seen just once. In the case of this clone: The antigen is unknown.

The receptor's source is a woman between 18 and 29 years old in good health. The chain uses TRBV11-2 and TRBJ2-7; D uncertain. The sequenced material came from naive CD4+ T cells from blood. Here the CDR3 DNA reads TGTGCCAGCAGCTTAGAAGCCGCCTACGAGCAGTACTTC. It codes for CASSLEAAYEQYF.